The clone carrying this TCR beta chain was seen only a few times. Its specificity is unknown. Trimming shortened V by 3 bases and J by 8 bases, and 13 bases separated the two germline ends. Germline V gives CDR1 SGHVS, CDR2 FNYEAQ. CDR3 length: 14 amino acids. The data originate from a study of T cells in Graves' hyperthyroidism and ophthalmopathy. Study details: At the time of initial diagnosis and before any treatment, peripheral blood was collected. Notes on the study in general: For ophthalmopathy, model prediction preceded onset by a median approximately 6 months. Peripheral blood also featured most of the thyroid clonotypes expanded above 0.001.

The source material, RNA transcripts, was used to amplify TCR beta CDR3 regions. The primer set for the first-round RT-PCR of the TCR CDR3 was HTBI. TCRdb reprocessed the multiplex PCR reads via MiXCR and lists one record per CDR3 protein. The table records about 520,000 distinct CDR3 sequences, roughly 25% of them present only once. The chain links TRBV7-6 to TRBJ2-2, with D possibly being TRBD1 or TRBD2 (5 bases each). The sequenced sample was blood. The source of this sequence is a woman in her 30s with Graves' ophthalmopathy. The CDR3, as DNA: TGTGCCAGCAGCTTCGGGATCGCAGGGGGGGAGCTGTTTTTT. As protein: CASSFGIAGGELFF.